These 19 T cell receptor beta chains share one sample of origin, sequenced in a study of shared clonotypes between healthy human individuals. The repertoire was sequenced with immunoSEQ multiplex PCR; TCRdb's copy has only in-frame clones and lacks some. The sample lists millions of clones, about 95% occurring once. CD45RO-negative, CCR7-selected cells formed the naive CD8 fraction, which excluded terminally differentiated effector memory CD45RA+ cells. Sequencing was performed on naive CD8+ T cells sorted from blood. The receptors were sampled from a man in his late teens or twenties in good health.

The CDR3 DNA reads as TGCGCCAGCAGCCTGTCCTGGCTGGGGGGAGAGACCCAGTACTTC. It yields the protein CASSLSWLGGETQYF. The rearrangement links TRBV4-3 to TRBJ2-5, with D maybe TRBD2 (6 bases). From germline, CDR1 is LGHNA and CDR2 YSLEER. The CDR3 spans 15 residues. The V end lost 4 bases, the J end lost 4 bases, and 16 bases lay between the germline ends.

V is TRBV9 and J is TRBJ2-1; TRBD1 is a possible D gene (5 bases). CDR1 and CDR2 (germline): SGDLS, YYNGEE. V was clipped by 1 base and J by 10 bases, with 15 bases between them. This CDR3 has 14 residues. This chain's CDR3 is CASSVWPQNREQFF. In DNA form, the CDR3 reads TGTGCCAGCAGCGTATGGCCTCAAAACAGGGAGCAGTTCTTC.

The chain links TRBV4-3 to TRBJ2-5; D is perhaps TRBD1 (5 bases). CDR1 and CDR2 (germline): LGHNA, YSLEER. This CDR3 is 16 amino acids long. V lost 4 bases and J 1 base, leaving 16 bases between the germline ends. CDR3 sequence: CASSPTPGQGQETQYF. DNA for the CDR3: TGCGCCAGCAGCCCCACCCCCGGGCAGGGCCAAGAGACCCAGTACTTC.

V usage is TRBV19 and J usage is TRBJ2-1; 8 bases align to TRBD2. This CDR3 has 15 residues. Trimming at V came to 5 bases and at J to 6 bases, leaving 9 bases not matched to a gene. The V gene's germline CDR1 is LNHDA and CDR2 SQIVND (reference sequence). The CDR3 loop is CASSLLAAGVNEQFF. CDR3 in DNA: TGTGCCAGTAGTTTACTAGCGGCCGGGGTCAATGAGCAGTTCTTC.

The V call is TRBV27, the J call TRBJ1-5; perhaps TRBD1 as D (5 bases). Trimming stripped 6 bases from V and 1 base from J, with 16 bases between. Germline CDR1 is MNHEY and CDR2 is SMNVEV (reference sequence). The CDR3 runs 16 residues. Written as DNA, the CDR3 is TGTGCCAGCAGCTCTTCGGCGGGGGGAAGCAATCAGCCCCAGCATTTT. This translates into CASSSSAGGSNQPQHF.

The chain carries TRBV5-4 and TRBJ2-7; maybe TRBD2 (6 bases). The germline CDR1 and CDR2 sequences are SGHNT and YYREEE (reference sequence). This CDR3 contains 15 residues. V lost 0 bases and J lost 1, with 11 bases in between. The CDR3 here is CASSLGLDASYEQYF. CDR3 nucleotide sequence: TGTGCCAGCAGCTTGGGACTAGATGCGTCCTACGAGCAGTACTTC. The entire variable domain, with the rest obtained from reference TRBV5-4 and TRBJ2-7, is as follows: ETGVTQSPTHLIKTRGQQVTLRCSSQSGHNTVSWYQQALGQGPQFIFQYYREEENGRGNFPPRFSGLQFPNYSSELNVNALELDDSALYLCASSLGLDASYEQYFGPGTRLTVT.

V usage is TRBV4-1 and J usage is TRBJ2-7; 8 bases are shared with TRBD2. The CDR3 sequence is 15 residues long. Germline values: CDR1 MGHRA, CDR2 YSYEKL. Unmatched junction bases numbered 12, after V lost 5 bases and J lost 6 bases. CDR3 DNA: TGCGCCAGCAGCTCCACCGGGACTAGTGGTCCCGAGCAGTACTTC. It is translated as CASSSTGTSGPEQYF.

The chain employs TRBV4-3 and TRBJ2-1, with D maybe TRBD2 (6 bases). Trimming stripped 0 bases from V and 8 bases from J, with 14 bases between. The CDR3 runs 15 residues. Germline loops: CDR1 LGHNA, CDR2 YSLEER. This CDR3 reads CASSQDLAGGDEQFF. CDR3 in DNA: TGCGCCAGCAGCCAAGATTTAGCCGGAGGGGATGAGCAGTTCTTC.

The chain carries TRBV5-3 and TRBJ1-5, with 10 bases aligning to TRBD1. TRBV5-3 counts as an open reading frame of uncertain function. The trim removed 0 bases at V and 5 bases at J, leaving 2 bases unmatched. The CDR3 covers 15 residues. The CDR3 here is CARSLGGQGYQPQHF. The DNA for the CDR3 is TGTGCCAGAAGCTTGGGGGGACAGGGGTATCAGCCCCAGCATTTT.

Regarding this clone: Other DNA sequences in this sample translate to the same CDR3. The chain has TRBV9 and TRBJ1-1; 9 positions agree with TRBD1. V gave up 4 bases and J gave up 5 bases; unmatched junction bases: 3. This CDR3 spans 13 amino acids. Per the germline V gene, CDR1 is SGDLS and CDR2 is YYNGEE. CDR3 DNA: TGTGCCAGCAGCCCAGGACAGGGGACTGAAGCTTTCTTT. Translating gives CASSPGQGTEAFF.

Comment on this clone: The same CDR3 arises from other DNA sequences in this sample as well. The J gene is TRBJ2-7, the V gene TRBV6-5; D not resolved. V gave up 0 bases and J gave up 4 bases, with 7 bases separating them. Germline lookup yields CDR1 MNHEY and CDR2 SVGAGI. The CDR3 extends over 13 amino acids. The CDR3 DNA sequence: TGTGCCAGCAGTTACTCGTTAGGGTACGAGCAGTACTTC. Its protein is CASSYSLGYEQYF.

The V and J genes are TRBV28 and TRBJ1-1; unclear D gene. Looked up from germline, CDR1 is MDHEN and CDR2 is SYDVKM. The CDR3 runs 15 residues. V lost 2 bases and J lost 1, with 11 bases in between. This CDR3 is CASSLTEERNTEAFF. The DNA for the CDR3 is TGTGCCAGCAGTTTAACAGAGGAAAGGAACACTGAAGCTTTCTTT.

The chain carries TRBV5-1 and TRBJ2-5; unclear D gene. V dropped 5 bases and J dropped 1 base, with 9 bases sitting between them. Germline values: CDR1 SGHRS, CDR2 YFSETQ. The CDR3 consists of 13 residues. CDR3 nucleotide sequence: TGCGCCAGCAGTTGGACGGCCCAAGAGACCCAGTACTTC. Its translation is CASSWTAQETQYF.

This sequence joins TRBV9 and TRBJ2-6; D ambiguous. Germline V lookup: CDR1 SGDLS, CDR2 YYNGEE. The germline V and J ends were trimmed by 7 bases and 0 bases, with 5 bases remaining between them. The CDR3 runs 13 residues. CDR3 in amino acids: CASGDSGANVLTF. The DNA for the CDR3 is TGTGCCAGCGGAGACTCTGGGGCCAACGTCCTGACTTTC. The variable domain in full, with the rest retrieved from reference TRBV9 and TRBJ2-6, is DSGVTQTPKHLITATGQRVTLRCSPRSGDLSVYWYQQSLDQGLQFLIQYYNGEERAKGNILERFSAQQFPDLHSELNLSSLELGDSALYFCASGDSGANVLTFGAGSRLTVL.

This sequence joins TRBV7-6 and TRBJ2-1, with D possibly TRBD2 on 6 matching bases. Germline CDR1 and CDR2: SGHVS and FNYEAQ. The V end lost 5 bases, the J end lost 7 bases, and 18 bases lay between the germline ends. The CDR3 is 15 residues long. The CDR3 region has the DNA TGTGCCAGCAGCGCAAGGCCGGGACTCTCGAATGAGCAGTTCTTC. As protein: CASSARPGLSNEQFF. Full variable domain (remainder filled in from reference TRBV7-6 and TRBJ2-1): GAGVSQSPRYKVTKRGQDVALRCDPISGHVSLYWYRQALGQGPEFLTYFNYEAQQDKSGLPNDRFSAERPEGSISTLTIQRTEQRDSAMYRCASSARPGLSNEQFFGPGTRLTVL.

Concerning this clone: The same CDR3 arises from other DNA sequences in this sample as well. V gene TRBV28 combines with J gene TRBJ1-1; D perhaps matches TRBD1 (6 bases). This CDR3 has 14 amino acids. Between the trimmed V and J ends, which lost 2 bases and 3 bases, there was a span of 10 bases. The germline V gene encodes CDR1 MDHEN and CDR2 SYDVKM. The CDR3 protein is CASSLTGTDTEAFF. As DNA, the CDR3 is TGTGCCAGCAGTTTAACAGGGACGGACACTGAAGCTTTCTTT.

The chain recombines TRBV29-1 with TRBJ2-1; D ambiguous. This CDR3 is built from 14 residues. The V end lost 6 bases, the J end lost 4 bases, and 16 bases lay between the germline ends. Germline V gene lookup returns CDR1 SQVTM and CDR2 ANQGSEA. The CDR3 region is CSVPVKQRYNEQFF. In DNA, the CDR3 is TGCAGCGTCCCGGTCAAGCAGAGATACAATGAGCAGTTCTTC.

The gene calls are TRBV27 and TRBJ2-3; 8 positions match TRBD1. The germline gives CDR1 MNHEY, CDR2 SMNVEV (reference sequence). The CDR3 contains 15 residues. With 7 bases clipped from V and 3 bases from J, the junction kept 9 bases outside the gene matches. The CDR3 DNA sequence: TGTGCCAGCAATCAGGGGGCGGTACGGACAGATACGCAGTATTTT. This sequence encodes CASNQGAVRTDTQYF.

The sample holds a few counts of this clone. J is TRBJ1-4 and V is TRBV2; D not certain. Trimming took off 8 bases at V and 5 bases at J, with 12 bases between the two ends. Germline V lookup: CDR1 SNHLY, CDR2 FYNNEI. This CDR3 region has 13 residues. The CDR3 protein is CASENTDNEKLFF. The CDR3, as DNA: TGTGCCAGCGAAAATACCGACAATGAAAAACTGTTTTTT.